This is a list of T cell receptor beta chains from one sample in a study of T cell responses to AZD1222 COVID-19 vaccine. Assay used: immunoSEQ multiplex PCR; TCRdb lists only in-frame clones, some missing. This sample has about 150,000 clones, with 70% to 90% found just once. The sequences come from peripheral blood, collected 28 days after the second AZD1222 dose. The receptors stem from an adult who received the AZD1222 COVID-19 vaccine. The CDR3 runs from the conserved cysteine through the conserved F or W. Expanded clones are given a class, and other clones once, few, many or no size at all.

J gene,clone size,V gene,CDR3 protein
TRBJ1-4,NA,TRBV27,CASKRQGDEKLFF
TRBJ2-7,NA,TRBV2,CASRGTGGTSEQYF
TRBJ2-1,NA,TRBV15,CATSRGRLAGEGNEQFF
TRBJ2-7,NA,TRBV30,CAATVLDRSVTYEQYF
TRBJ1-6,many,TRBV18,CASSPSGQDSPLHF
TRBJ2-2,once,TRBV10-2,CASQVASWTGELFF
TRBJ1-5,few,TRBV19,CASSIGERPQHF
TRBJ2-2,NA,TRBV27,CASSSLAGLPGELFF
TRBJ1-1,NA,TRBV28,CASSSLRGLDTEAFF
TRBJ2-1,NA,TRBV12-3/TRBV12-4,CASSNTRIGQFF
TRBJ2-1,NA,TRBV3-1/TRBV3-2,CASSQEVGTSGNNEQFF
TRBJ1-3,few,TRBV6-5,CASSPRGGNTIYF
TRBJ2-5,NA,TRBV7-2,CASSLGLAGRGTQYF
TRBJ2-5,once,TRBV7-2,CASSPATVGAQYF
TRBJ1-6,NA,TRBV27,CASSLPGYNSPLHF
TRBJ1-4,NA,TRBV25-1,CASSGLAGANEKLFF
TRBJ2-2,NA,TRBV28,CASSSPFGLAGGRTTGELFF
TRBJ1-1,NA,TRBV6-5,CASTPDPETEAFF
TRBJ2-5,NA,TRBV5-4,CASSRGLAGETQYF
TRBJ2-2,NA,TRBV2,CASASEGDTGELFF
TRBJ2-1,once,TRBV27,CASSLRGSYNEQFF
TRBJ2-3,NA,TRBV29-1,CSVEDRTAGPNTQYF
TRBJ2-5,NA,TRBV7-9,CASSFHRQSQETQYF
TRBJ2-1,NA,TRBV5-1,CASRPYGTSGRARSYNEQFF
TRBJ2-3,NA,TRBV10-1,CASSRAGDTDTQYF
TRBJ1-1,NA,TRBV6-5,CASRTPHYRNTEAFF
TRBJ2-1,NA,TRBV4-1,CASSQVWTGGNEQFF
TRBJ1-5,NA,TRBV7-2,CASSLRWNQPQHF
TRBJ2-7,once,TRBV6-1,CASSETEQYF
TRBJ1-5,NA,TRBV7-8,CASSPGLRGKGNQPQHF
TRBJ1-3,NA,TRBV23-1,CASSQSGDFLGNTIYF
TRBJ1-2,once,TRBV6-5,CATRSGTGNYGYTF
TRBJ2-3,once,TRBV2,CASSDRDSFSIF
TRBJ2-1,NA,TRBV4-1,CASRSLNEQFF
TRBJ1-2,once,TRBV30,CAWSVQDRPYGYTF
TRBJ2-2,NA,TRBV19,CASSQSRGNTGELFF
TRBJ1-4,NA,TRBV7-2,CASSFRQGNEKLFF
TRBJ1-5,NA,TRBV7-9,CASSLGGRGGNQPQHF
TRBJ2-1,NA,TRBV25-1,CASSESRLAGINEQFF
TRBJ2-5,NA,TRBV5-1,CASSFITGVEETQYF
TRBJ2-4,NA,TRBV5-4,CASSSDGGGVSIQYF
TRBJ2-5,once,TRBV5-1,CASSPNLQETQYF
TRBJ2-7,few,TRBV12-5,CALARGTYEQYF
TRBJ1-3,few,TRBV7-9,CASSSGGTRGNTIYF
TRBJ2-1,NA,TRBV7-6,CASRGTSGTNYNEQFF
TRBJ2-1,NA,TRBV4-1,CASSQGVNHPLAASYNEQFF